Listed here are 25 T cell receptor beta chains from one sample, sequenced in a study of T-cell reconstitution after alpha-beta-depleted transplantation in children. Unique molecular identifiers were used in preparing the TCRbeta library. TCRdb reprocessed the PCR reads with MiXCR, giving one entry per CDR3 protein. The sample has some 640,000 distinct CDR3 sequences, approximately 16% seen once. Sequenced material: PBMCs from the stem cell graft donor, taken from the stem cell graft. The receptor source for this set is a human donor who donated a stem cell graft to a child with acute myeloid leukemia.

In this sample, this clonotype turned up many times. The chain joins TRBV7-2 to TRBJ2-3; TRBD2 matches at 8 bases. Germline CDR1 is SGHTA and CDR2 is FQGNSA. V trimming: 10 bases; J trimming: 4 bases; junction bases outside the gene matches: 4. The CDR3 extends over 12 amino acids. CDR3 bases: TGTGCCACGGGGCGGGGGGCAGATACGCAGTATTTT. This codes for CATGRGADTQYF.

This clonotype was found many times. An end of the junction does not agree with germline; a read error may underlie this. The chain uses TRBV20-1 and TRBJ1-4; tentatively, D is TRBD1 (5 bases). Germline CDR1 is DFQATT and CDR2 is SNEGSKA (reference sequence). The CDR3 is 11 residues long. DNA for the CDR3: TGCAGTGCTAGCCCCCCGGGACCGTTAGTTTTT. Its translation is CSASPPGPLVF.

There are many counts of this clonotype. V usage is TRBV20-1 and J usage is TRBJ2-5; 7 positions match TRBD1. CDR3 length: 14 residues. Per germline, CDR1 DFQATT and CDR2 SNEGSKA (reference sequence). V was pared by 5 bases and J by 5 bases, with 11 bases of the junction left unmatched. DNA for the CDR3: TGCAGTGCTTCAACCCCGGGACAGTGGGAGACCCAGTACTTC. Protein sequence: CSASTPGQWETQYF.

This clonotype was observed a handful of times. V usage is TRBV20-1 and J usage is TRBJ2-1; 10 bases align to TRBD2. V dropped 2 bases and J dropped 7; count of bases not matched to a gene: 5. Germline loops: CDR1 DFQATT, CDR2 SNEGSKA (reference sequence). The CDR3 extends over 14 amino acids. CDR3 amino acids: CSARTSGEGNEQFF. As DNA, the CDR3 is TGCAGTGCTAGAACTAGCGGGGAAGGGAATGAGCAGTTCTTC.

This clonotype was seen many times. V gene TRBV20-1 combines with J gene TRBJ1-4; the D gene is possibly TRBD1 (5 bases). Trimming pared 3 bases from V and 8 bases from J, leaving 22 bases between. This CDR3 region has 16 residues. The germline V gene has CDR1 DFQATT and CDR2 SNEGSKA (reference sequence). The CDR3 DNA sequence: TGCAGTGCTAGTGTCGGTACCGGGACTGCCGTCGAAAAACTGTTTTTT. Translating it yields CSASVGTGTAVEKLFF.

For this clonotype: This may be a read error: a much more frequent sequence differs by one nucleotide. The rearrangement uses TRBV6-5 and TRBJ2-6; D unclear. Germline lookup yields CDR1 MNHEY and CDR2 SVGAGI. Trimming shortened V by 5 bases and J by 0 bases, and 5 bases separated the two germline ends. The CDR3 length is 14 residues. The CDR3 DNA follows: TGTGCCAGCAGTGACCTCTCTGGGGCCAACGTCCTGACTTTC. This codes for CASSDLSGANVLTF.

There are many counts of this clonotype. The CDR3 sequence is CASSYRGQGEYNEQFF. The CDR3 DNA reads TGTGCCAGCAGTTATCGTGGGCAGGGGGAATACAATGAGCAGTTCTTC. This chain connects TRBV6-5 to TRBJ2-1; TRBD1 aligns across 7 bases. V was pared by 3 bases and J by 4 bases, with 9 bases of the junction left unmatched. Germline assignment: CDR1 MNHEY and CDR2 SVGAGI. This CDR3 contains 16 residues.

This clonotype was seen at least ten times. The chain has TRBV29-1 and TRBJ2-7; 8 bases line up with TRBD2. Germline-derived CDR1 and CDR2 are SQVTM and ANQGSEA. V lost 5 bases and J lost 6; bases outside the gene matches: 15. The CDR3 is made up of 15 amino acids. The CDR3 DNA is TGCAGCGTTATAACACAGTCCGGGAGGGACGGCGAGCAGTACGTC. Protein: CSVITQSGRDGEQYV.

This clonotype came up a few times. DNA for the CDR3: TGCAGTGCTAGAGAGCCACCGGGAGGAAACTATGGCTACACCTTC. Translating it yields CSAREPPGGNYGYTF. The chain couples TRBV20-1 to TRBJ1-2; D not certain. V dropped 0 bases and J dropped 2 bases, with 13 bases sitting between them. CDR3 length equals 15 residues. Germline loops: CDR1 DFQATT, CDR2 SNEGSKA (reference sequence).

The rearrangement joins TRBV4-3 to TRBJ2-7, with D perhaps TRBD1 or TRBD2 (5 bases each). V shed 6 bases and J shed 0 bases, with 15 bases lying between them. The length of the CDR3 is 15 residues. Germline CDR1 LGHNA, CDR2 YSLEER. DNA of the CDR3: TGCGCCAGCAGTCCTCTCCCTGGGGGCTCCTACGAGCAGTACTTC. Translation gives CASSPLPGGSYEQYF.

This clonotype was picked up a small number of times. This chain links TRBV7-2 with TRBJ2-5, with D possibly called TRBD1 or TRBD2 (6 bases each). CDR1 and CDR2 from the germline V gene are SGHTA and FQGNSA. The CDR3 totals 15 residues. V was clipped by 5 bases and J by 2 bases, with 15 bases between them. In DNA, the CDR3 is TGTGCCAGCAGCCGGGGGACACAGAATCAAGAGACCCAGTACTTC. Amino acids: CASSRGTQNQETQYF. Variable domain in full (rest from reference TRBV7-2 and TRBJ2-5): GAGVSQSPSNKVTEKGKDVELRCDPISGHTALYWYRQSLGQGLEFLIYFQGNSAPDKSGLPSDRFSAERTGGSVSTLTIQRTQQEDSAVYLCASSRGTQNQETQYFGPGTRLLVL.

This chain joins TRBV6-2 or TRBV6-3 and TRBJ2-1, with 10 bases identical to TRBD1. Trimming removed 4 bases from V and 0 bases from J; junction bases left unmatched: 15. CDR1 MNHEY and CDR2 SVGEGT come from the germline V gene. The CDR3 contains 20 residues. The DNA of the CDR3 is TGTGCCAGCAGTTTCCCCGGGACAGGGGAACTGCCATCCTCCTACAATGAGCAGTTCTTC. Protein sequence: CASSFPGTGELPSSYNEQFF.

This clonotype occurred many times. The rearrangement joins TRBV12-3 or TRBV12-4 to TRBJ2-2; the D is unclear. The CDR3 runs 13 residues. The V gene lost 5 bases and the J gene lost 4 bases, with 8 bases spanning the gap. The CDR3 DNA reads as TGTGCCAGCAGTCCGGGTAGCACCGGGGAGCTGTTTTTT. This gives the protein CASSPGSTGELFF.

This chain links TRBV6-6 with TRBJ2-5, with a possible D match to TRBD1 (5 bases). V was pared by 7 bases and J by 1 base, with 10 bases between. CDR3 length: 13 residues. Germline CDR1 reads MNHNY; CDR2 reads SVGAGI (reference sequence). This CDR3 reads CASKLTGQETQYF. CDR3 DNA sequence: TGTGCCAGCAAACTTACAGGCCAAGAGACCCAGTACTTC.

This clonotype was seen only a few times. The rearrangement uses TRBV29-1 and TRBJ1-2; 9 nucleotides line up with TRBD1. Germline trimming cut 5 bases from V and 5 bases from J; bases unmatched to any gene: 12. Germline V CDR1 and CDR2: SQVTM, ANQGSEA. The CDR3 is 15 residues long. In DNA form, the CDR3 reads TGCAGCGTTTCGGGACAGGGAACAATTGGGTATGGCTACACCTTC. Translated: CSVSGQGTIGYGYTF.

This clonotype was seen only a few times. In nucleotides, the CDR3 is TGCAGCGTCGGCCGAGCTAACTATGGCTACACCTTC. Translating it yields CSVGRANYGYTF. The chain uses TRBV20-1 and TRBJ1-2; D is uncertain. The CDR3 has 12 amino acids. Germline values: CDR1 DFQATT, CDR2 SNEGSKA (reference sequence).

The chain employs TRBV9 and TRBJ1-5; D ambiguous. The CDR3 is made up of 15 amino acids. The germline CDR1 and CDR2 sequences are SGDLS and YYNGEE. The germline V and J ends were trimmed by 4 bases and 0 bases, with 11 bases remaining between them. The CDR3 DNA is TGTGCCAGCAGCAGGGATGAGGGTAGCAATCAGCCCCAGCATTTT. Its translation is CASSRDEGSNQPQHF.

This clonotype was seen a handful of times. The chain employs TRBV7-7 and TRBJ2-5; D is possibly TRBD1 or TRBD2 (6 bases each). The germline V gene has CDR1 SSHAT and CDR2 FNYEAQ (reference sequence). Trimming pared 1 base from V and 4 bases from J, leaving 13 bases between. The CDR3 covers 15 residues. CDR3: CASSLVRGRRETQYF. The DNA of the CDR3 is TGTGCCAGCAGCTTAGTCCGGGGGCGCCGAGAGACCCAGTACTTC.

At least ten counts were recorded for this clonotype. The V gene is TRBV6-1, the J gene TRBJ2-7; 7 nucleotides match TRBD1. The CDR3 covers 17 residues. Looked up from germline, CDR1 is MNHNS and CDR2 is SASEGT. J gave up 3 bases and V 5 bases, and 16 bases lay outside the gene matches. Here the CDR3 DNA reads TGTGCCAGCAGTCCAAAGCTCCGACAGGGCGGACTCTACGAGCAGTACTTC. Its translation is CASSPKLRQGGLYEQYF.

This clonotype was recorded many times. V usage is TRBV20-1 and J usage is TRBJ2-2; D call uncertain. The CDR3 extends over 15 amino acids. Deletions cut 3 bases from V and 2 bases from J, with 13 bases between. Germline assignment: CDR1 DFQATT and CDR2 SNEGSKA (reference sequence). CDR3 coding DNA: TGCAGTGCTAGCCGATCCGGGTTCAACACCGGGGAGCTGTTTTTT. Protein sequence: CSASRSGFNTGELFF.

This clonotype has ten or more counts. This chain links TRBV29-1 with TRBJ2-1; 7 bases are shared with TRBD1. Germline CDR1 SQVTM, CDR2 ANQGSEA. V was pared by 5 bases and J by 5 bases, with 12 bases of the junction left unmatched. The CDR3 sequence is 15 residues long. This chain's CDR3 is CSVPLPRDSNNEQFF. As DNA, the CDR3 is TGCAGCGTTCCCCTACCCCGGGACAGCAACAATGAGCAGTTCTTC.

As for this clonotype: This may be a read error, as it is one base from a much larger clone. V and J are TRBV20-1 and TRBJ1-1, with D hard to call. The CDR3 has 15 residues. The V gene's germline CDR1 is DFQATT and CDR2 SNEGSKA (reference sequence). V dropped 3 bases and J dropped 1 base, with 15 bases sitting between them. CDR3 amino acids: CSARAFGGRNTEAFF. CDR3 coding DNA: TGCAGTGCTAGGGCCTTCGGTGGGAGGAACACTGAAGCTTTCTTT.

The rearrangement uses TRBV4-2 and TRBJ1-5; 8 nucleotides match TRBD1. The germline gives CDR1 LGHNA, CDR2 YNFKEQ. J lost 3 bases, V lost 0 bases, and 7 bases had no gene match. CDR3 size: 17 residues. The CDR3 bases are TGTGCCAGCAGCCAAGAATGGCCAGGGGGCCCCAATCAGCCCCAGCATTTT. Translating gives CASSQEWPGGPNQPQHF.

This clonotype was seen many times. V usage is TRBV9 and J usage is TRBJ2-1; 9 bases are a match to TRBD2. The CDR3 spans 16 residues. CDR1 is SGDLS and CDR2 is YYNGEE in the germline V gene. V shed 0 bases, J shed 6 bases, and the junction held 7 bases outside the gene matches. The CDR3 region has the DNA TGTGCCAGCAGCGTAGACGGAGCGGGGGGTATCAATGAGCAGTTCTTC. Translation gives CASSVDGAGGINEQFF.

Here the CDR3 reads CSAGGEGLAVNIQYF. As DNA, the CDR3 is TGCAGTGCTGGGGGGGAGGGACTAGCGGTAAACATTCAGTACTTC. The chain joins TRBV20-1 to TRBJ2-4, with 11 bases aligning to TRBD2. The CDR3 has 15 amino acids. Trimming at V came to 5 bases and at J to 6 bases, leaving 9 bases not matched to a gene. The germline V gene encodes CDR1 DFQATT and CDR2 SNEGSKA (reference sequence).